The 9 T cell receptor beta chains below come from one sample, sequenced in a study of shared clonotypes between healthy human individuals. The repertoire was sequenced with immunoSEQ multiplex PCR; TCRdb's copy has only in-frame clones and lacks some. This table has under 750,000 clones, about two thirds appearing once. The specimen sequenced was memory CD4+ T cells sorted from blood. Subset specified: CD45RA-negative fraction. Receptors originate from a woman aged 30 to 39 in good health.

This chain's CDR3 is CASSFQGSQSTDTQYF. DNA of the CDR3: TGCGCCAGCAGCTTCCAGGGGTCTCAAAGTACAGATACGCAGTATTTT. The chain links TRBV5-1 to TRBJ2-3, with D perhaps matching TRBD1 (6 bases). V shed 2 bases and J shed 3 bases, with 16 bases lying between them. The CDR3 loop spans 16 amino acids. CDR1 is SGHRS, CDR2 YFSETQ, per germline.

This chain connects TRBV10-3 to TRBJ2-5; no reliable D call. CDR3 length: 12 amino acids. V was clipped by 6 bases and J by 1 base, with 6 bases between them. CDR1 ENHRY and CDR2 SYGVKD come from the germline V gene. The CDR3 DNA reads TGTGCCATCAGGGGCAGCCAAGAGACCCAGTACTTC. It is translated as CAIRGSQETQYF.

This clone was found once. The chain recombines TRBV16 with TRBJ1-5; D remains unclear. The V gene's germline CDR1 is KGHSY and CDR2 FQNENV. The CDR3 extends over 13 amino acids. V dropped 2 bases and J dropped 4 bases, with 6 bases sitting between them. CDR3: CASSQGRNQPQHF. Written as DNA, the CDR3 is TGTGCCAGCAGCCAAGGGCGAAATCAGCCCCAGCATTTT.

This sequence joins TRBV30 and TRBJ1-4; D remains ambiguous. Germline V gene sequence: CDR1 GTSNPN, CDR2 SVGIG (reference sequence). The CDR3 extends over 15 amino acids. Trimming pared 1 base from V and 3 bases from J, leaving 12 bases between. The CDR3 bases are TGTGCCTGGAGTGCCCCCCCCGGGGCTAATGAAAAACTGTTTTTT. It codes for CAWSAPPGANEKLFF.

V gene TRBV19 combines with J gene TRBJ2-6; 8 nucleotides match TRBD2. Germline CDR1 and CDR2: LNHDA and SQIVND (reference sequence). Unmatched junction bases numbered 1, after V lost 6 bases and J lost 0 bases. There are 15 residues in the CDR3. The CDR3 coding sequence is TGTGCCAGTAGCGGGAGGGCCTCTGGGGCCAACGTCCTGACTTTC. It codes for CASSGRASGANVLTF. Using reference TRBV19 and TRBJ2-6 for the parts outside the CDR3, the full variable domain is DGGITQSPKYLFRKEGQNVTLSCEQNLNHDAMYWYRQDPGQGLRLIYYSQIVNDFQKGDIAEGYSVSREKKESFPLTVTSAQKNPTAFYLCASSGRASGANVLTFGAGSRLTVL.

This clone was found once. V gene TRBV4-1 combines with J gene TRBJ2-7, with 7 bases aligning to TRBD1. Germline V lookup: CDR1 MGHRA, CDR2 YSYEKL. V lost 0 bases, J lost 5 bases, and 7 bases stayed unmatched. CDR3 length equals 15 residues. CDR3 in DNA: TGCGCCAGCAGCCAAGATCAGAGGGGGCGTGACGAGCAGTACTTC. This encodes CASSQDQRGRDEQYF.

This clone occurred a few times. This chain uses TRBV28 with TRBJ2-1; D call uncertain. The CDR3 is 16 residues long. Trimming removed 2 bases from V and 3 bases from J, with 14 bases in between. Per the germline V gene, CDR1 is MDHEN and CDR2 is SYDVKM. The CDR3 nucleotides are TGTGCCAGCAGTTTACGCTGGCGCCCCCTCTACAATGAGCAGTTCTTC. Its protein is CASSLRWRPLYNEQFF.

The V and J genes are TRBV6-5 and TRBJ1-2, with TRBD1 matching 7 bases. Germline CDR1 MNHEY, CDR2 SVGAGI. The CDR3 has 13 residues. The trim removed 2 bases at V and 7 bases at J, leaving 4 bases unmatched. CDR3 nucleotide sequence: TGTGCCAGCAGTTACGAGGGGGCTGCTGGCTACACCTTC. This translates into CASSYEGAAGYTF.

This clone was recorded a few times. This sequence joins TRBV16 and TRBJ1-1; D is perhaps TRBD1 (6 bases). V was pared by 4 bases and J by 4 bases, with 28 bases between. Germline-derived CDR1 and CDR2 are KGHSY and FQNENV. The CDR3 spans 19 residues. Here the CDR3 reads CASSPAQTGLHTGLTEAFF. For the CDR3, the DNA is TGTGCCAGCAGCCCCGCGCAAACGGGTCTCCATACAGGGCTCACTGAAGCTTTCTTT.